Listed below are T cell receptor beta chains from one sample, sequenced in a study of blood T cell repertoires in COVID-19. Data came from immunoSEQ multiplex PCR; TCRdb stores just in-frame clones and leaves some out. Among fewer than 350,000 clones listed, 88% were seen once. The sequenced sample was peripheral blood. Receptors were obtained from a woman aged 30 to 39 with COVID-19, enrolled during active disease. CDR3s leave out the opening cysteine and the closing phenylalanine or tryptophan. Each record gives: CDR3 length, J gene, V gene, clone size, CDR3 protein. Where a row states a size, it is once, few, many or the class of an expanded clone; other rows omit it.

>14|TRBJ2-3|TRBV5-5|-
ASSPPAGGGTDTQY
>11|TRBJ2-5|TRBV12-3/TRBV12-4|-
ASSPGVQETQY
>14|TRBJ1-5|TRBV7-7|-
ASSWGQGPCNQPQH
>13|TRBJ2-7|TRBV11-3|-
ASSFRQGTSYEQY
>11|TRBJ1-2|TRBV28|-
ASSSRGPDGYT
>13|TRBJ1-2|TRBV2|-
ASSESHRGDYGYT
>14|TRBJ2-6|TRBV30|-
AWLDRGSSGANVLT
>13|TRBJ1-6|TRBV19|-
ASNTGVTYNSPLH
>11|TRBJ1-2|TRBV7-3|-
ASSPGQNYGYT
>10|TRBJ1-1|TRBV6-2/TRBV6-3|-
ASSPRDRVTF
>13|TRBJ2-5|TRBV3-1/TRBV3-2|once
ASSSLAGGAATQY
>11|TRBJ2-1|TRBV18|-
ASSPLERREQF
>16|TRBJ2-3|TRBV7-9|-
ASSFDLASGGDRDTQY
>12|TRBJ1-4|TRBV6-5|-
ASSRGILNEKLF
>11|TRBJ1-1|TRBV19|-
ASTDRMNTEAF
>14|TRBJ1-2|TRBV27|-
ASSSHRDRANYGYT
>12|TRBJ2-2|TRBV6-5|once
ASSGSHSTGELF
>12|TRBJ2-5|TRBV18|-
ASSLLAGAETQY
>14|TRBJ1-1|TRBV7-8|once
ASSIGASLTGREAF
>17|TRBJ2-2|TRBV5-4|-
ASSPGTSGGPSNTGELF
>12|TRBJ1-1|TRBV6-2/TRBV6-3|-
ASSSYRVPTEAF
>13|TRBJ2-3|TRBV10-1|-
ASSAGTGGTDTQY
>13|TRBJ1-1|TRBV7-2|-
ASSGGTGFVTEAF
>11|TRBJ1-2|TRBV7-9|-
ASSRLTDYGYT
>11|TRBJ1-4|TRBV18|few
ASSPKGGEKLF
>11|TRBJ2-1|TRBV20-1|-
SASGRSVDEQF
>12|TRBJ1-4|TRBV6-5|-
ASSPGQTNEKLF
>15|TRBJ1-3|TRBV4-2|few
ASSQDGQGAFGNTIY
>10|TRBJ2-1|TRBV2|-
ASTSSGHEQF
>12|TRBJ1-5|TRBV6-6|-
ASSSGQLVQPQH
>16|TRBJ2-1|TRBV4-3|-
ASSPLGSGTGGYNEQF
>16|TRBJ2-1|TRBV27|-
ASSPFAPTGSSYNEQF
>11|TRBJ1-1|TRBV7-2|-
ASSSDRVAEAF
>12|TRBJ1-6|TRBV2|-
ASSGGTANSPLH
>14|TRBJ1-3|TRBV19|-
ASSIVWGPGGNTIY
>12|TRBJ2-2|TRBV5-4|few
ASSPDRGTGELF
>13|TRBJ1-1|TRBV7-2|-
ASSLVPGASTEAF
>14|TRBJ2-3|TRBV5-1|once
ASSLDGRGGPDTQY
>11|TRBJ1-1|TRBV19|-
ASSRRENTEAF
>16|TRBJ2-3|TRBV3-1/TRBV3-2|-
ASSRPQEGPWSTDTQY
>12|TRBJ2-7|TRBV30|-
AWRVAGAHYEQY
>13|TRBJ2-7|TRBV2|-
ASSDITGGIDEQY
>13|TRBJ1-4|TRBV5-4|-
ASSLITGGNEKLF
>10|TRBJ1-1|TRBV12-3/TRBV12-4|-
ASSLSVGEAF
>12|TRBJ1-1|TRBV4-1|-
ASSTQVMNTEAF
>17|TRBJ1-2|TRBV18|-
ASSPFFLETTGQYNGYT